Each of the 27 T cell receptor beta chains below was sequenced from the same sample in a study of blood T cell repertoires in COVID-19. This table comes from immunoSEQ multiplex PCR, and its TCRdb copy is limited to in-frame clones, with some not included. The sample records 55,000 to 70,000 clones, 70% to 90% being singletons. The sequencing sample was made of peripheral blood. The receptor source for this set is a man aged 50 or older with acute or convalescent COVID-19.

The chain recombines TRBV10-3 with TRBJ1-3, with D unresolved. From germline, CDR1 is ENHRY and CDR2 SYGVKD. This CDR3 is built from 16 residues. With 6 bases removed from V and 0 bases from J, the gap between germline ends came to 15 bases. CDR3 bases: TGTGCCATCAGAGCGGCGGGAGTAAACTCTGGAAACACCATATATTTT. Translated, it gives CAIRAAGVNSGNTIYF.

The CDR3 nucleotides are TGTGCCAGTAGTCCCCCTCCAACTAGCGGGATCTCCTACGAGCAGTACTTC. It translates to CASSPPPTSGISYEQYF. The chain links TRBV19 to TRBJ2-7; 10 nucleotides agree with TRBD2. Losses at the gene ends were 5 bases for V and 0 bases for J; bases not matched to a gene: 10. CDR1 is LNHDA, CDR2 SQIVND, per germline (reference sequence). The CDR3 runs to 17 residues.

V and J are TRBV24-1 and TRBJ2-2; 7 bases agree with TRBD1. The CDR3 has 18 residues. Per the germline V gene, CDR1 is KGHDR and CDR2 is SFDVKD. J gave up 5 bases and V 6 bases, and 17 bases lay outside the gene matches. The CDR3 nucleotides read TGTGCCACCAGTCCCGTCCGTACCGGGACAGCCTATACCGGGGAGCTGTTTTTT. Translated: CATSPVRTGTAYTGELFF.

In its sample, this clone was seen once. The chain recombines TRBV27 with TRBJ1-4, with D hard to call. Per germline, CDR1 MNHEY and CDR2 SMNVEV (reference sequence). The V gene lost 3 bases and the J gene lost 3 bases, with 17 bases spanning the gap. The CDR3 totals 17 residues. In DNA, the CDR3 is TGTGCCAGCAGTTTGAACACTCCTAGGATCGCTAATGAAAAACTGTTTTTT. Translating gives CASSLNTPRIANEKLFF.

V and J are TRBV18 and TRBJ2-3, with a weak D call TRBD1 (5 bases). Germline values: CDR1 KGHSH, CDR2 LQKENI. Trimming pared 0 bases from V and 2 bases from J, leaving 9 bases between. The CDR3 consists of 15 residues. CDR3 sequence (DNA): TGTGCCAGCTCACCACCGAGACAGACCACAGATACGCAGTATTTT. Translated, it gives CASSPPRQTTDTQYF.

The gene calls are TRBV25-1 and TRBJ1-2; unclear D gene. The V end lost 3 bases, the J end lost 8 bases, and 13 bases lay between the germline ends. The CDR3 runs to 13 residues. Germline V gives CDR1 MGHDK, CDR2 SYGVNS. Written as DNA, the CDR3 is TGTGCCAGCAGTGACTTCGCCACCGGGGGCTACACCTTC. This translates into CASSDFATGGYTF.

This clone was seen more than once but under ten times. The V gene is TRBV9, the J gene TRBJ2-7, with 8 bases lining up with TRBD1. The CDR3 totals 14 residues. The V gene's germline CDR1 is SGDLS and CDR2 YYNGEE. J gave up 3 bases and V 4 bases, and 6 bases lay outside the gene matches. Here the CDR3 reads CASSTRGQGYEQYF. The CDR3 DNA is TGTGCCAGCAGCACACGAGGACAGGGCTACGAGCAGTACTTC.

This clone occurred a few times. The rearrangement joins TRBV9 to TRBJ1-4, with 8 bases lining up with TRBD1. The CDR3 is 16 residues long. The V gene end was trimmed by 0 bases and the J gene end by 4 bases; junction bases not matched to a gene: 5. The germline CDR1 and CDR2 sequences are SGDLS and YYNGEE. This CDR3 is CASSVDPTGDNEKLFF. DNA of the CDR3: TGTGCCAGCAGCGTAGATCCGACAGGGGATAATGAAAAACTGTTTTTT.

The chain carries TRBV4-2 and TRBJ2-7, with a weak D call TRBD2 (5 bases). CDR1 and CDR2 from the germline V gene are LGHNA and YNFKEQ. This CDR3 is 14 amino acids long. The V and J ends lost 3 bases and 6 bases respectively, with 15 bases between them. Here the CDR3 DNA reads TGTGCCAGCAGCCAGGTACTAGGTCCGGGCGAGCAGTACTTC. This translates into CASSQVLGPGEQYF.

This clone has a single count. This chain links TRBV6-6 with TRBJ2-5, with D perhaps matching TRBD1 (5 bases). V gave up 0 bases and J gave up 4 bases, with 12 bases separating them. Germline-derived CDR1 and CDR2 are MNHNY and SVGAGI (reference sequence). The CDR3 spans 15 residues. CDR3 nucleotide sequence: TGTGCCAGCAGTTACTCGATGGCCCAGGGAGAGACCCAGTACTTC. This translates into CASSYSMAQGETQYF.

The chain is built from TRBV7-2 and TRBJ2-3; TRBD2 matches 11 bases. Looked up from germline, CDR1 is SGHTA and CDR2 is FQGNSA. This CDR3 spans 15 amino acids. J lost 1 base, V lost 5 bases, and 2 bases had no gene match. CDR3 amino acids: CASSEGLAGTDTQYF. The CDR3, as DNA: TGTGCCAGCAGCGAGGGACTAGCGGGCACAGATACGCAGTATTTT.

The DNA of the CDR3 is TGTGCCAGCAGCTTCGTCTCCTACAATGAGCAGTTCTTC. It is translated as CASSFVSYNEQFF. The chain joins TRBV11-2 to TRBJ2-1, with unresolved D. Germline V CDR1 and CDR2: SGHAT, FQNNGV. The CDR3 totals 13 residues. The V gene lost 3 bases and the J gene lost 0 bases, with 3 bases spanning the gap.

This clone was counted once. The V gene is TRBV6-5, the J gene TRBJ1-2; D ambiguous. Germline CDR1 reads MNHEY; CDR2 reads SVGAGI. Trimming left V 4 bases short and J 6 bases short, with 18 bases between. The CDR3 contains 15 residues. CDR3 sequence: CASSSLTPPSNGYTF. In DNA, the CDR3 is TGTGCCAGCAGTTCGCTGACTCCCCCCTCGAATGGCTACACCTTC.

The J gene is TRBJ2-5, the V gene TRBV19, with TRBD1 identical over 8 bases. After removal of 6 bases from V and 4 bases from J, the junction contained 4 bases not matched to a gene. Germline V gene lookup returns CDR1 LNHDA and CDR2 SQIVND (reference sequence). The CDR3 runs to 13 residues. Here the CDR3 DNA reads TGTGCCAGTAGCCGCGGACAGGGAGAGACCCAGTACTTC. This encodes CASSRGQGETQYF.

CDR3 nucleotides: TGTGCCATCAGTCTGAGGGGACAGTCCTACGAGCAGTACTTC. As protein: CAISLRGQSYEQYF. The chain carries TRBV10-3 and TRBJ2-7; 7 nucleotides align to TRBD1. The length of the CDR3 is 14 residues. Germline trimming cut 5 bases from V and 1 base from J; bases unmatched to any gene: 5. CDR1 and CDR2 from the germline V gene are ENHRY and SYGVKD.

This chain connects TRBV11-1 to TRBJ2-7; possibly TRBD2 for D (6 bases). The CDR3 runs 14 residues. The V end lost 5 bases, the J end lost 4 bases, and 15 bases lay between the germline ends. CDR1 is SGHAT, CDR2 FQDESV, per germline (reference sequence). This CDR3 is CASSQRLEAYEQYF. The CDR3 nucleotides read TGTGCCAGCAGCCAAAGACTAGAAGCGTACGAGCAGTACTTC.

V usage is TRBV10-1 and J usage is TRBJ1-5; D remains unclear. Germline lookup yields CDR1 WNHNN and CDR2 SYGVQD (reference sequence). The V end was cut by 5 bases, the J end by 11 bases, with 13 bases between. The CDR3 covers 12 residues. The CDR3 DNA sequence: TGCGCCAGCAGTCCCGAGGGATCGGCCCAGCATTTT. Translated, it gives CASSPEGSAQHF.

Here the CDR3 reads CASSFPILAGGGADTQYF. In DNA, the CDR3 is TGCGCCAGCAGCTTCCCCATACTAGCGGGAGGAGGAGCAGATACGCAGTATTTT. The rearrangement links TRBV5-1 to TRBJ2-3, with 12 positions matching TRBD2. CDR1 SGHRS and CDR2 YFSETQ come from the germline V gene. V shed 2 bases, J shed 4 bases, and the junction held 11 bases outside the gene matches. This CDR3 region has 18 residues.

The V gene is TRBV28, the J gene TRBJ1-2; possibly TRBD1 for D (6 bases). The ends were cut back, 5 bases at V and 1 base at J, with 14 bases in the middle. Germline CDR1 MDHEN, CDR2 SYDVKM. The CDR3 loop spans 15 amino acids. CDR3 DNA: TGTGCCAGCAGTGTAATACAGGGCCATAACTATGGCTACACCTTC. Translating it yields CASSVIQGHNYGYTF.

The chain has TRBV27 and TRBJ2-7, with 10 nucleotides matching TRBD1. The V segment lost 2 bases and the J segment 4 bases; nucleotides outside the gene matches: 5. The CDR3 loop spans 15 amino acids. The V gene's germline CDR1 is MNHEY and CDR2 SMNVEV (reference sequence). The CDR3 loop reads CASSLRGTGEYEQYF. The CDR3 DNA reads as TGTGCCAGCAGTTTACGGGGGACAGGGGAGTACGAGCAGTACTTC.

This chain uses TRBV11-2 with TRBJ1-4, with TRBD1 matching 8 bases. Germline values: CDR1 SGHAT, CDR2 FQNNGV. There are 15 residues in the CDR3. Trimming removed 5 bases from V and 8 bases from J; junction bases left unmatched: 10. CDR3 in DNA: TGTGCCAGCAGCGCCCTTCAGGGGGCGGGAGAAAAACTGTTTTTT. The encoded protein is CASSALQGAGEKLFF. Together with reference TRBV11-2 and TRBJ1-4, the CDR3 gives the full variable domain: EAGVAQSPRYKIIEKRQSVAFWCNPISGHATLYWYQQILGQGPKLLIQFQNNGVVDDSQLPKDRFSAERLKGVDSTLKIQPAKLEDSAVYLCASSALQGAGEKLFFGSGTQLSVL.

The J gene is TRBJ2-1, the V gene TRBV6-5; perhaps TRBD1 as D (5 bases). Trimming pared 7 bases from V and 7 bases from J, leaving 20 bases between. This CDR3 is built from 15 residues. Germline V CDR1 and CDR2: MNHEY, SVGAGI. Here the CDR3 DNA reads TGTGCCAGCATCCGTAGGGCCGCTGGGGCAAATGAGCAGTTCTTC. It encodes CASIRRAAGANEQFF.

DNA of the CDR3: TGTGCCAGCAGCTTAGATTGGGCGTACAATGAGCAGTTCTTC. This sequence encodes CASSLDWAYNEQFF. This rearrangement joins TRBV7-8 to TRBJ2-1; the D is unclear. CDR1 is SGHVS, CDR2 FQNEAQ, per germline. V was trimmed by 1 base and J by 4 bases, leaving 8 bases between them. This CDR3 spans 14 amino acids.

This chain uses TRBV28 with TRBJ2-7; 9 bases agree with TRBD2. Germline trimming cut 8 bases from V and 4 bases from J; bases unmatched to any gene: 9. The CDR3 runs 14 residues. From germline, CDR1 is MDHEN and CDR2 SYDVKM. CDR3 loop: CASVKLAGRYEQYF. The CDR3 DNA sequence: TGTGCCAGCGTTAAGCTAGCGGGAAGGTACGAGCAGTACTTC.

The chain combines TRBV27 with TRBJ1-1, with a tentative D call TRBD1 (6 bases). Per the germline V gene, CDR1 is MNHEY and CDR2 is SMNVEV (reference sequence). Trimming removed 1 base from V and 4 bases from J, with 16 bases in between. The CDR3 is 16 residues long. As DNA, the CDR3 is TGTGCCAGCAGTTTATTGTTGGGGGCGCAAGGCACTGAAGCTTTCTTT. It encodes CASSLLLGAQGTEAFF.

V gene TRBV7-9 combines with J gene TRBJ1-2, with 7 bases aligning to TRBD1. The CDR3 loop spans 16 amino acids. The V and J ends lost 2 bases and 2 bases, in that order; junction bases with no gene match: 8. Germline values: CDR1 SEHNR, CDR2 FQNEAQ (reference sequence). In nucleotides, the CDR3 is TGTGCCAGCAGCTTAACCGGGACAGAAAGAAACTATGGCTACACCTTC. This translates into CASSLTGTERNYGYTF. Looking up the rest from reference TRBV7-9 and TRBJ1-2 gives the full variable domain: DTGVSQNPRHKITKRGQNVTFRCDPISEHNRLYWYRQTLGQGPEFLTYFQNEAQLEKSRLLSDRFSAERPKGSFSTLEIQRTEQGDSAMYLCASSLTGTERNYGYTFGSGTRLTVV.

J is TRBJ2-1 and V is TRBV30; D perhaps matches TRBD2 (6 bases). This CDR3 has 12 amino acids. V shed 2 bases and J shed 4 bases, with 6 bases lying between them. Germline V gives CDR1 GTSNPN, CDR2 SVGIG (reference sequence). CDR3 coding DNA: TGTGCCTGGAGTAGCGGGTACAATGAGCAGTTCTTC. It yields the protein CAWSSGYNEQFF.